These 5 T cell receptor beta chains came from one sample sequenced in a study. The method was immunoSEQ multiplex PCR; TCRdb's version includes in-frame clones alone and lacks a portion of them. The data contain 45,000 to 55,000 clones, 80% to 95% of them seen just once; the ten biggest clones take up approximately 12%. The sample consisted of PBMCs. The receptors originated from a man aged 40-50 years with rheumatoid arthritis.

The chain couples TRBV3-1 (or the pseudogene TRBV3-2) to TRBJ2-3; maybe TRBD1 (6 bases). Trimming left V 5 bases short and J 4 bases short, with 7 bases between. CDR1 and CDR2 (germline): LGHDT, YNNKEL (reference sequence). The CDR3 totals 12 residues. The CDR3 loop reads CASSGGSDTQYF. The DNA of the CDR3 is TGTGCCAGCAGCGGGGGCTCAGATACGCAGTATTTT.

V gene TRBV20-1 combines with J gene TRBJ2-2; 11 nucleotides align to TRBD2. V trimming: 3 bases; J trimming: 3 bases; junction bases outside the gene matches: 6. CDR1 and CDR2 from the germline V gene are DFQATT and SNEGSKA (reference sequence). The CDR3 has 16 residues. The CDR3 loop reads CSASITSGRYTGELFF. CDR3 in DNA: TGCAGTGCTAGTATAACTAGCGGGAGATACACCGGGGAGCTGTTTTTT.

J is TRBJ2-1 and V is TRBV27; D might be TRBD2 (6 bases). This CDR3 comprises 14 residues. The germline gives CDR1 MNHEY, CDR2 SMNVEV (reference sequence). The V and J ends lost 5 bases and 3 bases respectively, with 11 bases between them. The CDR3 region is CASSLQTSYNEQFF. The CDR3, as DNA: TGTGCCAGCAGTCTCCAGACTAGCTACAATGAGCAGTTCTTC.

The V and J genes are TRBV14 and TRBJ1-1; 8 nucleotides match TRBD1. Germline CDR1 reads SGHDN; CDR2 reads FVKESK. The V segment lost 5 bases and the J segment 4 bases; nucleotides outside the gene matches: 9. The CDR3 has 15 amino acids. CDR3 nucleotide sequence: TGTGCCAGCAGCGGACAGGGTGCGCTTGCCACTGAAGCTTTCTTT. Residues: CASSGQGALATEAFF.

This chain uses TRBV7-9 with TRBJ1-1; D not resolved. V was pared by 5 bases and J by 2 bases, with 15 bases between. CDR1 SEHNR and CDR2 FQNEAQ come from the germline V gene (reference sequence). This CDR3 has 15 residues. The CDR3 here is CASSPWWKVNTEAFF. In nucleotides, the CDR3 is TGTGCCAGCAGCCCCTGGTGGAAGGTCAACACTGAAGCTTTCTTT.